What follows describes a single T cell receptor beta chain. What antigen it recognizes has not been identified. One base away there is no much larger clone; base qualities are not given. Sequencing was carried out with an Illumina NovaSeq 6000. Using 5'RACE with constant-segment primers, TCRalpha and TCRbeta cDNA libraries were constructed, with sample barcodes and unique molecular identifiers added in the process. Trizol reagent was used to extract RNA from every sample. The libraries were amplified in two PCR steps, and the second step added a second sample barcode and Illumina TruSeq adapters. Libraries were sequenced on an Illumina NovaSeq with 2 x 150 bp paired-end reads. Turning to the authors' computational methods: With migec v1.2.7, reads were demultiplexed and then collapsed into UMI-guided consensus sequences. Using mixcr v2.1.11, UMI consensuses were aligned to TRA and TRB V and J templates and then assembled into clonotypes. A clonotype was counted as expanded or contracted only if both edgeR and NoisET called the change significant, with noise models trained on biological replicates. For edgeR calls, the cutoffs were a false discovery rate-adjusted p below 0.01 and a log2 fold-change threshold of 1. As an exploratory analysis of dynamics, PCA with hierarchical clustering was applied to max-normalized trajectories of the 1000 most abundant clonotypes. Each responding clone was given a CD4 or CD8 phenotype based on the CD4+ and CD8+ repertoires, which had been sequenced separately. TCRdb trimmed the raw reads at Q25, called clones with MiXCR and kept productive beta chains. Identical CDR3 proteins give one entry, which carries the most common genes and DNA. It is TCRdb's table, rather than the study itself, that gives the V and J calls and clone size. The table for this sample lists some 410,000 distinct CDR3 sequences; more than 20% of them were counted only once. The ten top clones hold around 13% of the sample.

PBMCs were isolated by Ficoll-Paque density gradient centrifugation. The CDR3 starts with the cysteine, ends with the phenylalanine, and has 15 residues. Just CDR3 DNA is preserved here, 45 bases in frame from base 1. CDR1 and CDR2, looked up from the germline V gene, are SGHVS and FNYEAQ. Germline trimming amounts to 1 base on V and 5 bases on J, with 5 as the count of junction bases outside the gene matches. The sample belongs to a study of T-cell memory formation after mild COVID-19 (TCRdb year 2021). Concerning the study at large: Most TCR sequence clusters were specific to one of the two donors. In a couple of donors, T-cell clones that expanded and contracted after mild COVID-19 were followed by sequencing TCRalpha and TCRbeta repertoires longitudinally. Two young, previously healthy adult volunteers made up the cohort, one male and one female. On the study overall, not on this receptor specifically: Some responding clones were detected in pre-infection memory, suggesting pre-existing cross-reactive memory T cells joined the SARS-CoV-2 response. Whether the second-wave clones peaking on day 37 were SARS-CoV-2 specific was not confirmed. Only a couple of mild cases were covered in the study, and larger cohorts including severe cases with pre-infection samples were considered necessary. From day 15 to 85, contracting clones showed balanced CD4/CD8 phenotypes, whereas a second wave of clones that expanded from day 15 to 37 leaned towards CD4+. Contracting CD4+ clones turned up mainly in the CM and EM memory subsets, whereas EMRA was where CD8+ clones were enriched.

The sample comprised PBMCs or a T cell subset sorted from them (not recorded which). The TCR was taken from an adult woman who had mild COVID-19 (a few samples of this study predate the infection). The sample titles of this study are shuffled in the database, so cell type and time point are left out; the donor was told from shared clones. The chain is made from TRBV7-6 and TRBJ2-3, with 8 middle bases fitting TRBD1. The CDR3 here reads CASSLVQGEGDTQYF. The DNA is TGTGCCAGCAGCTTAGTACAGGGGGAAGGAGATACGCAGTATTTT.